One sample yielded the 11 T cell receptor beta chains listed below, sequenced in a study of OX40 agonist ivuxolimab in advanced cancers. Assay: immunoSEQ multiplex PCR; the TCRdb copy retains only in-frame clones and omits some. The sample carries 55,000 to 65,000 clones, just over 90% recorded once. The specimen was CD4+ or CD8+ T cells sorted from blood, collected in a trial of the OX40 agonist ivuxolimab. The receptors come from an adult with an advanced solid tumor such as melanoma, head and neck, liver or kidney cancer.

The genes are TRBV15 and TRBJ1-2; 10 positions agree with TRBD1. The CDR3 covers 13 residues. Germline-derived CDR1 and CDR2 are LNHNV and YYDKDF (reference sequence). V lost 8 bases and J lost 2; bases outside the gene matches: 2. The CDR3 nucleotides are TGTGCCACCGCGACAGGGGGCAACTATGGCTACACCTTC. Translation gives CATATGGNYGYTF.

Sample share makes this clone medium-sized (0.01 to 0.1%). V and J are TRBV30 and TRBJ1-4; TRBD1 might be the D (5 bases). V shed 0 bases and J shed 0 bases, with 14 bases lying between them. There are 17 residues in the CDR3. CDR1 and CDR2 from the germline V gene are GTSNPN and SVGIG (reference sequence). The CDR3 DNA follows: TGTGCCTGGAGTGTACTGGGGGGAAGAGCAACTAATGAAAAACTGTTTTTT. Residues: CAWSVLGGRATNEKLFF.

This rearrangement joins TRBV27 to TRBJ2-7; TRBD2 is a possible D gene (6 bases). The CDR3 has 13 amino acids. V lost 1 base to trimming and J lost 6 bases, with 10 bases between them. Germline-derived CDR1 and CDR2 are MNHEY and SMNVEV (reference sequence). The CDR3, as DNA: TGTGCCAGCAGTTTATTCGGCGGGACCGAGCAGTACTTC. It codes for CASSLFGGTEQYF.

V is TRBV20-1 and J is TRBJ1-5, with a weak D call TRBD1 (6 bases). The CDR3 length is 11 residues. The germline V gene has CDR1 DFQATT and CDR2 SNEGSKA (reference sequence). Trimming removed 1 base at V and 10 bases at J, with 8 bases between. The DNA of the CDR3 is TGCAGTGCTAGAGTGGGGGGCCCCCAGCATTTT. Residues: CSARVGGPQHF.

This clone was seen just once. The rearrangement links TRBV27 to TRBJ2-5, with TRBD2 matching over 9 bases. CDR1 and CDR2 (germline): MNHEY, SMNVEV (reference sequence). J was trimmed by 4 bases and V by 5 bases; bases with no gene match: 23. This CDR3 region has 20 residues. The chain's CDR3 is CASSPLGWGLASGLIETQYF. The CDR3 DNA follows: TGTGCCAGCAGTCCTCTGGGATGGGGACTAGCAAGTGGTCTTATAGAGACCCAGTACTTC.

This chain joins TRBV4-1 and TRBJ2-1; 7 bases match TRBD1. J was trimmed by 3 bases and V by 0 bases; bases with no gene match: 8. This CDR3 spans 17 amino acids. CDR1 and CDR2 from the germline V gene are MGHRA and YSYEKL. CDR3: CASSQDDQGDDYNEQFF. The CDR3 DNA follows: TGCGCCAGCAGCCAAGACGATCAGGGGGACGACTACAATGAGCAGTTCTTC.

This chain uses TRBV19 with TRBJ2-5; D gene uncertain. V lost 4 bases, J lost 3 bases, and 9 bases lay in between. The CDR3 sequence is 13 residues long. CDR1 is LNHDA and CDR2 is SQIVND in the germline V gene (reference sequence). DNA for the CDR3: TGTGCCAGTAGTACCGACGTGGAAGAGACCCAGTACTTC. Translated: CASSTDVEETQYF. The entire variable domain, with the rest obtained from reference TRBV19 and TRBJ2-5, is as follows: DGGITQSPKYLFRKEGQNVTLSCEQNLNHDAMYWYRQDPGQGLRLIYYSQIVNDFQKGDIAEGYSVSREKKESFPLTVTSAQKNPTAFYLCASSTDVEETQYFGPGTRLLVL.

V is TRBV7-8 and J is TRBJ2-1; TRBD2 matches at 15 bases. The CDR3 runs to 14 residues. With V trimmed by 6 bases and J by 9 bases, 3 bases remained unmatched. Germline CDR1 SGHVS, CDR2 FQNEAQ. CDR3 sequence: CASRGTSGGSEQFF. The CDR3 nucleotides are TGTGCCAGCAGGGGGACTAGCGGGGGGAGTGAGCAGTTCTTC.

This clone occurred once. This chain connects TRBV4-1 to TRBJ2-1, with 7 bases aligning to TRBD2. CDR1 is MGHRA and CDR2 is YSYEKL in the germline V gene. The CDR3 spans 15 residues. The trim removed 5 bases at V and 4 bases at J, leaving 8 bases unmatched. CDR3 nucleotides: TGCGCCAGCAGCGAGTGGGGGGGTCAGTACAATGAGCAGTTCTTC. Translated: CASSEWGGQYNEQFF.

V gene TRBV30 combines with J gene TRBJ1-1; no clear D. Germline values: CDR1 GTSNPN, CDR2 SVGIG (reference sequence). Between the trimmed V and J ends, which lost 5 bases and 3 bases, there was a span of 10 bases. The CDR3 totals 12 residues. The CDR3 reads CAWGLEDTEAFF. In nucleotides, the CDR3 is TGTGCCTGGGGGCTGGAGGACACTGAAGCTTTCTTT.

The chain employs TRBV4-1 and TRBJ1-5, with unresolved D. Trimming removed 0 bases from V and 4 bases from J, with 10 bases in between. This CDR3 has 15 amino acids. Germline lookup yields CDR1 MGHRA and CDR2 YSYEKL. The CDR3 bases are TGCGCCAGCAGCCAAGAGGGTGGGTCTAATCAGCCCCAGCATTTT. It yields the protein CASSQEGGSNQPQHF.